Detailed here is one TCR beta chain. Its target is not known. The sample originates from a study of cytomegalovirus exposure and HLA in healthy donors. General observations from the study: Highly shared sequence variants in one cluster were likely a sequencing artifact. Confirmation in vitro established that three CMV-associated chains were specific for CMV antigens.

The PCR ran on 60 Vbeta and 13 Jbeta primers. Some clones are missing from TCRdb's copy, which holds only in-frame ones; the method was immunoSEQ multiplex PCR. The top ten clones hold around 0.98% of a sample with roughly 160,000 clones, more than 70% of them seen once. The CDR3 covers 16 residues. The ends were cut back, 4 bases at V and 0 bases at J, with 13 bases in the middle. Germline CDR1 SGHTA, CDR2 FQGTGA. The chain is built from TRBV7-3 and TRBJ2-1, with D perhaps matching TRBD2 (6 bases). This receptor was identified in a man under 40 in good health and CMV-seronegative. Sample: PBMCs. CDR3 residues: CASSSTGTLSYNEQFF. In DNA, the CDR3 is TGTGCCAGCAGCTCAACCGGGACTCTCTCCTACAATGAGCAGTTCTTC.